The 11 T cell receptor beta chains given below trace back to one sample, sequenced in a study of blood T cell repertoires in COVID-19. Using immunoSEQ multiplex PCR, the repertoire was profiled, and TCRdb retains in-frame clones only, with some absent. The sample has 250,000 to 350,000 clones; 65% to 90% are singletons. The sequencing input was peripheral blood. The receptors were gathered from a woman in her 70s with COVID-19, enrolled during active disease.

This clone was seen only a few times. V and J are TRBV2 and TRBJ1-2; 9 nucleotides align to TRBD1. The CDR3 is made up of 13 amino acids. With 7 bases clipped from V and 10 bases from J, the junction kept 10 bases outside the gene matches. Looked up from germline, CDR1 is SNHLY and CDR2 is FYNNEI. In DNA, the CDR3 is TGTGCCAGCACCCAGGGGACAGGGACAAACTACACCTTC. Translating gives CASTQGTGTNYTF.

This rearrangement joins TRBV4-1 to TRBJ1-5, with 7 positions matching TRBD1. CDR1 and CDR2 (germline): MGHRA, YSYEKL. V shed 1 base and J 7 bases; nucleotides not matched to a gene: 13. This CDR3 has 17 residues. CDR3 region: CASSQGLKGGVGQPQHF. CDR3 DNA: TGCGCCAGCAGCCAAGGTTTGAAAGGGGGCGTGGGACAGCCCCAGCATTTT.

This clone has more than one count but fewer than ten. The rearrangement uses TRBV6-2 or TRBV6-3 and TRBJ1-1; D might be TRBD1 (5 bases). The germline gives CDR1 MNHEY, CDR2 SVGEGT. V shed 2 bases and J shed 3 bases, with 7 bases lying between them. This CDR3 is 13 amino acids long. This chain's CDR3 is CASSYGGYTEAFF. The DNA of the CDR3 is TGTGCCAGCAGTTACGGGGGGTACACTGAAGCTTTCTTT.

The chain joins TRBV3-1 (or the pseudogene TRBV3-2) to TRBJ2-1, with TRBD2 as a possible D gene (7 bases). Trimming removed 4 bases from V and 5 bases from J, with 21 bases in between. The length of the CDR3 is 17 residues. CDR1 is LGHDT and CDR2 is YNNKEL in the germline V gene (reference sequence). The chain's CDR3 is CASSPPWRRGPHNEQFF. DNA for the CDR3: TGTGCCAGCAGCCCGCCCTGGAGGCGGGGGCCCCACAATGAGCAGTTCTTC.

This sequence joins TRBV5-1 and TRBJ1-1; 7 bases agree with TRBD1. Trimming at V came to 4 bases and at J to 0 bases, leaving 6 bases not matched to a gene. The CDR3 consists of 15 residues. CDR1 is SGHRS, CDR2 YFSETQ, per germline. CDR3 loop: CASSTLGQMNTEAFF. DNA for the CDR3: TGCGCCAGCAGCACCCTGGGACAGATGAACACTGAAGCTTTCTTT.

The V and J genes are TRBV19 and TRBJ1-2; 8 bases align to TRBD1. The ends lost 5 bases at V and 4 bases at J; junction bases unmatched: 21. The germline V gene encodes CDR1 LNHDA and CDR2 SQIVND (reference sequence). The CDR3 has 19 amino acids. The CDR3 DNA reads as TGTGCCAGTAGTCCAAGGACAGGGTTTGCTGGAAATTTGACCTATGGCTACACCTTC. Protein sequence: CASSPRTGFAGNLTYGYTF.

V and J are TRBV19 and TRBJ1-5; 7 bases map to TRBD1. This CDR3 region has 16 residues. The V and J ends lost 3 bases and 4 bases, in that order; junction bases with no gene match: 9. Germline assignment: CDR1 LNHDA and CDR2 SQIVND (reference sequence). The DNA of the CDR3 is TGTGCCAGTAGTATTAGGGGACAGAAAGGGAATCAGCCCCAGCATTTT. Protein: CASSIRGQKGNQPQHF.

J is TRBJ2-2 and V is TRBV24-1; maybe TRBD1 (6 bases). V dropped 2 bases and J dropped 7 bases, with 7 bases sitting between them. The CDR3 loop spans 13 amino acids. Germline values: CDR1 KGHDR, CDR2 SFDVKD. The CDR3 reads CATSDSTGGELFF. The CDR3 DNA is TGTGCCACCAGTGATTCGACAGGCGGGGAGCTGTTTTTT.

The chain recombines TRBV7-2 with TRBJ2-3, with D hard to call. CDR1 and CDR2 from the germline V gene are SGHTA and FQGNSA. V was pared by 5 bases and J by 2 bases, with 14 bases between. The CDR3 loop spans 15 amino acids. CDR3 in amino acids: CASSRSNFLTDTQYF. CDR3 nucleotide sequence: TGTGCCAGCAGCCGCTCAAACTTCCTCACAGATACGCAGTATTTT. The whole variable domain, remainder taken from reference TRBV7-2 and TRBJ2-3, is GAGVSQSPSNKVTEKGKDVELRCDPISGHTALYWYRQSLGQGLEFLIYFQGNSAPDKSGLPSDRFSAERTGGSVSTLTIQRTQQEDSAVYLCASSRSNFLTDTQYFGPGTRLTVL.

The table lists this clone with a count of one. The V and J genes are TRBV27 and TRBJ2-7, with TRBD1 as a possible D gene (6 bases). Germline V gene data show CDR1 as MNHEY and CDR2 as SMNVEV (reference sequence). V lost 2 bases, J lost 2 bases, and 16 bases lay in between. The CDR3 runs 16 residues. The CDR3 nucleotides read TGTGCCAGCAGTTTACAAGCCCACGGACAGACCTACGAGCAGTACTTC. Protein product: CASSLQAHGQTYEQYF.

This chain joins TRBV6-5 and TRBJ2-2; tentative D call: TRBD2 (7 bases). The CDR3 is 15 residues long. Trimming shortened V by 4 bases and J by 4 bases, and 13 bases separated the two germline ends. Germline V CDR1 and CDR2: MNHEY, SVGAGI. As DNA, the CDR3 is TGTGCCAGCAGTTTGAAGGGGGGGCTCACCGGGGAGCTGTTTTTT. Encoded protein: CASSLKGGLTGELFF.